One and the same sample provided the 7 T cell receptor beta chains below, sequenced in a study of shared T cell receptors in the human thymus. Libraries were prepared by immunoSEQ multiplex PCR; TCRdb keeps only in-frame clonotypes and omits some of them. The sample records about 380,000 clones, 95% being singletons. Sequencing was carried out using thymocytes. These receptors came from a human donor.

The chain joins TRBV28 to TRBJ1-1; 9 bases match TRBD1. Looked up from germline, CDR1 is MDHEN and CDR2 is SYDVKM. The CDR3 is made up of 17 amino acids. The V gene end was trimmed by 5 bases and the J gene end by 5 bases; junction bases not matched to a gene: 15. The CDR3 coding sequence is TGTGCCAGCAGTACGGGTCCCGGGACAGGGAAGGGAACTGAAGCTTTCTTT. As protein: CASSTGPGTGKGTEAFF.

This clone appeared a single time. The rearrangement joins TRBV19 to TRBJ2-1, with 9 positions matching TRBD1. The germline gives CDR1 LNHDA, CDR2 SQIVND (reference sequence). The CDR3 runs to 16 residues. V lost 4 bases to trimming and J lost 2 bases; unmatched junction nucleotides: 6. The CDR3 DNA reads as TGTGCCAGTAGTACTACCGGGACAGGGCCCTACAATGAGCAGTTCTTC. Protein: CASSTTGTGPYNEQFF.

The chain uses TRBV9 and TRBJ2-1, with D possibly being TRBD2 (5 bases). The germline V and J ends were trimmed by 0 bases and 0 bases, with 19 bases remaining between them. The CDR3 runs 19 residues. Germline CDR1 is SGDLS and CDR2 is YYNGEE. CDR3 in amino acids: CASSVGLGASGGSYNEQFF. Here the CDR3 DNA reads TGTGCCAGCAGCGTAGGGTTGGGAGCCTCAGGAGGCTCCTACAATGAGCAGTTCTTC.

The CDR3 bases are TGCGCCAGCAGATCCTGGACTAGCGGGATCTCCGATACGCAGTATTTT. Protein product: CASRSWTSGISDTQYF. The gene calls are TRBV5-1 and TRBJ2-3, with 12 bases aligning to TRBD2. V dropped 5 bases and J dropped 6; count of bases not matched to a gene: 10. In germline, CDR1 is SGHRS, CDR2 YFSETQ. The CDR3 totals 16 residues.

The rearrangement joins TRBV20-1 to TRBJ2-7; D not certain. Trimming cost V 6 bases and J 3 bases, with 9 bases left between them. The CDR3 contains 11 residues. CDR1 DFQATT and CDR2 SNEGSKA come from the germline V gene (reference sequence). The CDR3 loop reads CSATDGYEQYF. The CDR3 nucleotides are TGCAGTGCCACCGACGGCTACGAGCAGTACTTC.

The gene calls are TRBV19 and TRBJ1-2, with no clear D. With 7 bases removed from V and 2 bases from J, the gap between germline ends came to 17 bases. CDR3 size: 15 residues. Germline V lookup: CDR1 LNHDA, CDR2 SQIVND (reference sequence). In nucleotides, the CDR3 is TGTGCCAGTAAAAATCGATTGAACAGCAACTATGGCTACACCTTC. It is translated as CASKNRLNSNYGYTF.

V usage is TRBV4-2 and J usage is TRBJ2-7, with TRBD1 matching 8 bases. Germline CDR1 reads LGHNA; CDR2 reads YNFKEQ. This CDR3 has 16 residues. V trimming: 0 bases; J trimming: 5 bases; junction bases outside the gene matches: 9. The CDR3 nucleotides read TGTGCCAGCAGCCAAGATTTACAACGGGACAGGAACGAGCAGTACTTC. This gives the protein CASSQDLQRDRNEQYF.